Listed below are T cell receptor beta chains from one sample, sequenced in a study of blood T cell repertoires in COVID-19. Using immunoSEQ multiplex PCR, the repertoire was profiled, and TCRdb retains in-frame clones only, with some absent. The sample holds over 85,000 clones, 76% seen once. The material sequenced was peripheral blood. These receptors all stem from an elderly woman with acute or convalescent COVID-19. Each CDR3 is given with its conserved first and last residue. A D gene is named only where the DNA matches it firmly. Some rows have no size entry. The others give once, few or many, or a class for an expanded clone.

TRBV6-5,TRBD1,-,TRBJ1-6,CASSYLGQGRSPLHF,TGTGCCAGCAGTTACCTCGGACAGGGTCGTTCACCCCTCCACTTT
TRBV10-1,-,once,TRBJ2-5,CASSDGGPQKQETQYF,TGCGCCAGCAGTGACGGGGGGCCCCAGAAACAAGAGACCCAGTACTTC
TRBV20-1,-,-,TRBJ1-2,CSASIGGTGGNGYTF,TGCAGTGCTAGTATAGGGGGAACGGGAGGGAATGGCTACACCTTC
TRBV29-1,-,-,TRBJ1-4,CSVGEGANEKLFF,TGCAGCGTTGGGGAGGGAGCGAATGAAAAACTGTTTTTT
TRBV6-5,TRBD1,few,TRBJ1-4,CASSPTGAFNEKLFF,TGTGCCAGCAGTCCGACAGGGGCCTTTAATGAAAAACTGTTTTTT
TRBV14,-,once,TRBJ2-1,CASSQVWRSSYNEQFF,TGTGCCAGCAGCCAAGTGTGGCGGAGCTCCTACAATGAGCAGTTCTTC
TRBV19,-,-,TRBJ2-1,CASSIDSNRDQQFF,TGTGCCAGTAGTATAGACTCAAACAGGGATCAGCAGTTCTTC
TRBV28,TRBD1,-,TRBJ1-1,CASSQTGGRNTEAFF,TGTGCCAGCAGTCAAACAGGGGGAAGGAACACTGAAGCTTTCTTT
TRBV19,TRBD1,-,TRBJ2-7,CASSIGTGSSYEQYF,TGTGCCAGTAGTATCGGGACAGGGAGCTCCTACGAGCAGTACTTC
TRBV12-3/TRBV12-4,-,-,TRBJ1-1,CASSWGRDTEAFF,TGTGCCAGCAGTTGGGGCAGGGACACTGAAGCTTTCTTT
TRBV3-1/TRBV3-2,-,-,TRBJ1-5,CASSPDWDQPQHF,TGTGCCAGCAGCCCGGACTGGGATCAGCCCCAGCATTTT
TRBV3-1/TRBV3-2,TRBD2,-,TRBJ2-7,CASSPLAGVTYEQYF,TGTGCCAGCAGCCCACTAGCGGGAGTCACCTACGAGCAGTACTTC
TRBV7-6,TRBD2,-,TRBJ2-5,CASSLSGGYQETQYF,TGTGCCAGCAGCCTCTCGGGGGGGTACCAAGAGACCCAGTACTTC
TRBV5-4,TRBD1,-,TRBJ2-3,CASSFGDREPDTQYF,TGTGCCAGCAGCTTTGGGGACAGGGAACCAGATACGCAGTATTTT
TRBV5-1,TRBD1,-,TRBJ2-5,CASSLGQGQETQYF,TGCGCCAGCAGCTTAGGACAGGGCCAAGAGACCCAGTACTTC
TRBV9,TRBD2,few,TRBJ2-7,CASSVGTSGYEQYF,TGTGCCAGCAGCGTAGGGACTAGCGGCTACGAGCAGTACTTC
TRBV10-3,TRBD1,-,TRBJ2-6,CAIRLTGEGANVLTF,TGTGCCATCAGGCTGACAGGGGAGGGGGCCAACGTCCTGACTTTC